The 16 T cell receptor beta chains in this list originate from one sample, sequenced in a study of shared clonotypes between healthy human individuals (TCRdb year 2020). Library generation was performed with the immunoSEQ multiplex PCR assay. In TCRdb, the immuneACCESS table is reduced to in-frame sequences with V and J assigned. These tables do not hold every clone; where another copy was compared, an unresolved V gene accounts for under half, and the others remain unexplained. The sample table shows over 1.4 million clones, and roughly 96% are seen once. Of the sample, over 1% is held by the ten largest clones. Sequenced sample: naive CD4+ T cells sorted from blood. The meaning of the sample's cell subset or site label: CD45RA+ positively selected. These TCRs come from a man aged 30 to 45 in good health.

For the CDR3, the DNA is TGTGCCAGCAGTCCGCGGGTCAGGATTAGCTCTGAAGCTTTCTTT. Protein sequence: CASSPRVRISSEAFF. This chain uses TRBV6-1 with TRBJ1-1; no clear D gene. CDR3 length equals 15 residues. The germline V gene encodes CDR1 MNHNS and CDR2 SASEGT. Trimming removed 5 bases from V and 6 bases from J, with 19 bases in between.

This chain uses TRBV7-9 with TRBJ1-1, with no clear D. The CDR3 loop spans 16 amino acids. CDR1 is SEHNR and CDR2 is FQNEAQ in the germline V gene (reference sequence). Trimming took off 2 bases at V and 0 bases at J, with 13 bases between the two ends. The CDR3 DNA reads TGTGCCAGCAGCTTACGTCGGTTACAGATGAACACTGAAGCTTTCTTT. The encoded protein is CASSLRRLQMNTEAFF.

The V and J genes are TRBV2 and TRBJ2-7; 14 positions agree with TRBD2. Germline loops: CDR1 SNHLY, CDR2 FYNNEI. This CDR3 spans 15 amino acids. The junction had 9 bases not matched to a gene; V was cut back by 8 bases and J by 6 bases. The CDR3 loop reads CASRRRLAGGGEQYF. For the CDR3, the DNA is TGTGCCAGCCGGAGGAGACTAGCGGGAGGGGGCGAGCAGTACTTC.

The rearrangement joins TRBV28 to TRBJ1-2; 12 nucleotides match TRBD1. The CDR3 runs 16 residues. After removal of 6 bases from V and 7 bases from J, the junction contained 12 bases not matched to a gene. The germline V gene has CDR1 MDHEN and CDR2 SYDVKM. CDR3 loop: CASRITGTGGSSGYTF. CDR3 nucleotide sequence: TGTGCCAGCAGGATCACCGGGACAGGGGGCTCTAGTGGCTACACCTTC.

The V and J genes are TRBV28 and TRBJ2-2; D tentatively fits TRBD1 or TRBD2 (6 bases each). Deletions cut 2 bases from V and 6 bases from J, with 13 bases between. The germline V gene encodes CDR1 MDHEN and CDR2 SYDVKM. There are 15 residues in the CDR3. This CDR3 reads CASSLPGDTAGELFF. The CDR3 DNA reads TGTGCCAGCAGTTTACCGGGGGACACCGCCGGGGAGCTGTTTTTT.

V is TRBV18 and J is TRBJ2-1, with D unclear. In germline, CDR1 is KGHSH, CDR2 LQKENI. The CDR3 covers 13 residues. With 6 bases removed from V and 5 bases from J, the gap between germline ends came to 11 bases. CDR3 sequence reads: CASSGGQNNEQFF. DNA for the CDR3: TGTGCCAGCTCGGGTGGCCAAAACAATGAGCAGTTCTTC.

This rearrangement joins TRBV13 to TRBJ1-4; D might be TRBD1 (6 bases). The CDR3 has 14 amino acids. The germline gives CDR1 PRHDT, CDR2 FYEKMQ (reference sequence). Trimming left V 0 bases short and J 4 bases short, with 6 bases between. The DNA of the CDR3 is TGTGCCAGCAGCTTAGGACAGGGTAATGAAAAACTGTTTTTT. It encodes CASSLGQGNEKLFF.

The chain is built from TRBV11-2 and TRBJ2-5; the D is unclear. The CDR3 is 13 amino acids. CDR1 and CDR2 from the germline V gene are SGHAT and FQNNGV. Trimming cost V 5 bases and J 3 bases, with 10 bases left between them. CDR3 in amino acids: CASSKTVEETQYF. The CDR3 DNA reads TGTGCCAGCAGCAAGACCGTGGAAGAGACCCAGTACTTC.

This chain links TRBV27 with TRBJ2-5; 11 bases match TRBD1. The V and J ends lost 7 bases and 1 base, in that order; junction bases with no gene match: 11. This CDR3 region has 17 residues. Per the germline V gene, CDR1 is MNHEY and CDR2 is SMNVEV (reference sequence). CDR3 DNA sequence: TGTGCCAGCACCACGGACAGGGGGCTGCTGCTCCAAGAGACCCAGTACTTC. Encoded protein: CASTTDRGLLLQETQYF.

This chain uses TRBV7-3 with TRBJ2-1; 11 bases are shared with TRBD2. Per germline, CDR1 SGHTA and CDR2 FQGTGA. The CDR3 totals 15 residues. J lost 5 bases, V lost 1 base, and 1 base had no gene match. Here the CDR3 reads CASSLKTSGNNEQFF. CDR3 coding DNA: TGTGCCAGCAGCTTAAAGACTAGCGGGAACAATGAGCAGTTCTTC.

The V gene is TRBV11-2, the J gene TRBJ2-7; 9 bases agree with TRBD1. Germline assignment: CDR1 SGHAT and CDR2 FQNNGV. Germline trimming cut 6 bases from V and 2 bases from J; bases unmatched to any gene: 11. This CDR3 comprises 16 residues. The CDR3 coding sequence is TGTGCCAGCAGATTTCTTAGTGGGACAGGGACCTACGAGCAGTACTTC. Its translation: CASRFLSGTGTYEQYF.

Of note for this clone: The sample carries other DNA sequences with the same CDR3. This chain links TRBV20-1 with TRBJ2-7; the D is unclear. The ends were cut back, 6 bases at V and 4 bases at J, with 4 bases in the middle. The CDR3 has 9 residues. Germline V gene lookup returns CDR1 DFQATT and CDR2 SNEGSKA (reference sequence). This chain's CDR3 is CSAGYEQYF. CDR3 DNA sequence: TGCAGTGCGGGTTACGAGCAGTACTTC.

Concerning this clone: The sample carries other DNA sequences with the same CDR3. The chain employs TRBV18 and TRBJ2-2, with no clear D. CDR3 length: 11 amino acids. Trimming stripped 3 bases from V and 5 bases from J, with 1 base between. Germline loops: CDR1 KGHSH, CDR2 LQKENI. The CDR3 DNA reads as TGTGCCAGCTCACCGACCGGGGAGCTGTTTTTT. It specifies CASSPTGELFF.

This clone appeared a single time. The chain has TRBV27 and TRBJ1-4; a weak D match, TRBD1 (6 bases). Trimming took off 5 bases at V and 5 bases at J, with 15 bases between the two ends. Germline V gene data show CDR1 as MNHEY and CDR2 as SMNVEV (reference sequence). This CDR3 spans 15 amino acids. CDR3 nucleotide sequence: TGTGCCAGCAGTCACTCCTCGAGGGGGAATGAAAAACTGTTTTTT. It is translated as CASSHSSRGNEKLFF.

The chain carries TRBV6-5 and TRBJ1-5; D is ambiguous. Germline V gene lookup returns CDR1 MNHEY and CDR2 SVGAGI. The length of the CDR3 is 13 residues. V was shortened by 6 bases and J by 4 bases, with 10 bases between the two germline ends. DNA of the CDR3: TGTGCCAGCAGCCTCTTAGGTAATCAGCCCCAGCATTTT. This codes for CASSLLGNQPQHF.

This chain links TRBV25-1 with TRBJ2-5; 11 bases map to TRBD2. Germline trimming cut 6 bases from V and 7 bases from J; bases unmatched to any gene: 10. Germline V gives CDR1 MGHDK, CDR2 SYGVNS. This CDR3 is built from 15 residues. DNA of the CDR3: TGTGCCAGCAGCCAACTAGCGGGAGTGGTAGCGACCCAGTACTTC. Its translation: CASSQLAGVVATQYF.